This T cell receptor beta chain was identified during a study of human versus mouse CDR3 diversity and MHC coevolution. Study-level background: immunoSEQ was reported to reach one in 200,000 T cells sensitivity.

Profiled with immunoSEQ multiplex PCR; TCRdb holds only in-frame clones, not every one. The sample records about 81,000 clones, about 93% being singletons. The TCR was taken from a person aged 30-69 years in good health. The specimen was naive CD4+ T cells from blood. Subset here: CD45RO-negative CD62L-positive naive CD4 T cells.

CDR3 region: CASSFPGTAYEQYF. The CDR3 nucleotides read TGTGCCAGCAGTTTCCCCGGGACAGCCTACGAGCAGTACTTC. The chain couples TRBV28 to TRBJ2-7; TRBD1 agrees at 7 bases. V shed 3 bases, J shed 2 bases, and the junction held 4 bases outside the gene matches. In germline, CDR1 is MDHEN, CDR2 SYDVKM. The CDR3 contains 14 residues.